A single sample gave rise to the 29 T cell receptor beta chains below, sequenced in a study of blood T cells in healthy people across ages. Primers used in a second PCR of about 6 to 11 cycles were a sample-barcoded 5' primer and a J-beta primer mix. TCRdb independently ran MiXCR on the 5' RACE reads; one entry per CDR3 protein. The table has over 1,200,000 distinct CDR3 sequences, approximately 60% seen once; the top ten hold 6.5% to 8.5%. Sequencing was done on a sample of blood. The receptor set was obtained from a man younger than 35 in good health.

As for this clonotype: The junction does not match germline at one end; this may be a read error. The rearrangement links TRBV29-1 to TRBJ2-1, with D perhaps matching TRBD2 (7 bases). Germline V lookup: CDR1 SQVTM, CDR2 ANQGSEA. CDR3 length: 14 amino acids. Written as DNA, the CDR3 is TGCAGCGTTCGGGGGGCGAGCTCCTACAATGAGCCGTTCTTC. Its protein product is CSVRGASSYNEPFF.

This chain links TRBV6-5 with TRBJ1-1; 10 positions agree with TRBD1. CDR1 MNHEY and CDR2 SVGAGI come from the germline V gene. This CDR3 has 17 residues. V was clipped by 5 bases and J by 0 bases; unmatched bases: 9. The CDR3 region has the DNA TGTGCCAGCAGTCAGTCGGTGGGACAGGGGATGAACACTGAAGCTTTCTTT. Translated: CASSQSVGQGMNTEAFF.

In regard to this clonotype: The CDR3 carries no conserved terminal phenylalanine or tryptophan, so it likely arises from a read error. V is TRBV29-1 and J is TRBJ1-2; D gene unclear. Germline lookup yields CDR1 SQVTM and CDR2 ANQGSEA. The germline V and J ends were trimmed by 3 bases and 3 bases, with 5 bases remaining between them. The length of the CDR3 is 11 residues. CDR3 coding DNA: TGCAGCGTTGAGCAGGACTATGGCTACACCTCC. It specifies CSVEQDYGYTS.

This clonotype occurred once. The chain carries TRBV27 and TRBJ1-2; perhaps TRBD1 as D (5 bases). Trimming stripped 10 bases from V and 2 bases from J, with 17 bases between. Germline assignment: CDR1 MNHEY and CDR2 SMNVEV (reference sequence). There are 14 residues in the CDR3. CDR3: CATALTASNYGYTF. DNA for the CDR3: TGTGCCACCGCTCTGACAGCTTCCAACTATGGCTACACCTTC.

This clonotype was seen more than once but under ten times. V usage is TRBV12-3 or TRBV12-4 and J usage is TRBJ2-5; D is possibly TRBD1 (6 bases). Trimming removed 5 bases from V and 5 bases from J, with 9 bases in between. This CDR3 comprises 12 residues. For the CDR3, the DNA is TGTGCCAGCAGTACAGGGCTGGAGACCCAGTACTTC. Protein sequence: CASSTGLETQYF.

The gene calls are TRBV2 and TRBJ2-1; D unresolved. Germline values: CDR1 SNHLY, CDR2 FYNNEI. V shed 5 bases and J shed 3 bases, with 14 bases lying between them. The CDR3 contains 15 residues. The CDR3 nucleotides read TGTGCCAGCAGTCCCCGGTCAGGTCTCTACAATGAGCAGTTCTTC. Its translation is CASSPRSGLYNEQFF.

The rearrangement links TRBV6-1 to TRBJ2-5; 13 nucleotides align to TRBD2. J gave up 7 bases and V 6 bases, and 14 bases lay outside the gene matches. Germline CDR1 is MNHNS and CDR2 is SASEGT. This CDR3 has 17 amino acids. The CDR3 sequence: CASRTGLAGTAGGTQYF. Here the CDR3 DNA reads TGTGCCAGCAGGACGGGACTAGCGGGAACGGCGGGTGGGACCCAGTACTTC.

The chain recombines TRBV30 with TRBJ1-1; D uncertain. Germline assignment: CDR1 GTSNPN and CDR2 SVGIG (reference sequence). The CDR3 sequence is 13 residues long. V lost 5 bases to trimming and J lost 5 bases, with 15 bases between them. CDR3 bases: TGTGCCTGGGAGATTGCCGAGGGTACTGAAGCTTTCTTT. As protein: CAWEIAEGTEAFF.

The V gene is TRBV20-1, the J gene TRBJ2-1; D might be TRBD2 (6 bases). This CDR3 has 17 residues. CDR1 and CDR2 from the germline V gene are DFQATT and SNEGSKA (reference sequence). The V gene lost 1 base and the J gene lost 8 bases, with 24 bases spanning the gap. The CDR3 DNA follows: TGCAGTGCTAGAGTCCCAGCGACGGGAGCTAGAATCTATGAGCAGTTCTTC. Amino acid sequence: CSARVPATGARIYEQFF.

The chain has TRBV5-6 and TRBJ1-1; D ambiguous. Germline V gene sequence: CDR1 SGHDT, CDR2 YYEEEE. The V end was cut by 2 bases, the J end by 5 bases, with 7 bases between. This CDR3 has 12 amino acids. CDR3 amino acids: CASSFSRTEAFF. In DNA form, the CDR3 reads TGTGCCAGCAGCTTTTCTCGGACTGAAGCTTTCTTT. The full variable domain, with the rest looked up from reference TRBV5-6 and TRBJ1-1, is DAGVTQSPTHLIKTRGQQVTLRCSPKSGHDTVSWYQQALGQGPQFIFQYYEEEERQRGNFPDRFSGHQFPNYSSELNVNALLLGDSALYLCASSFSRTEAFFGQGTRLTVV.

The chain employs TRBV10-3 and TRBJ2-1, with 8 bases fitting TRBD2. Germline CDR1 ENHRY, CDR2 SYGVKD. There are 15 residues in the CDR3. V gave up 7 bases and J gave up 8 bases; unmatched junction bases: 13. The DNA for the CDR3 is TGTGCCATCACCGACCCCGGGGGTAGCGGGGATGAGCAGTTCTTC. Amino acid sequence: CAITDPGGSGDEQFF.

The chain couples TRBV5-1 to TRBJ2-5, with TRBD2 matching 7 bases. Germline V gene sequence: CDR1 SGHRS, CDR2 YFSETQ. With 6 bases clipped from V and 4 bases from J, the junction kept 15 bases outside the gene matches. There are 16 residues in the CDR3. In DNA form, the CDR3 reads TGCGCCAGCAACCCTATCGGGGACGGGAGGTCAGAGACCCAGTACTTC. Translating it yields CASNPIGDGRSETQYF.

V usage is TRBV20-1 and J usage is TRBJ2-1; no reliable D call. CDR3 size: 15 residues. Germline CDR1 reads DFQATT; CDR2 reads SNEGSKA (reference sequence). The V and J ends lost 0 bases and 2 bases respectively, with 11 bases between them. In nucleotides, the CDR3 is TGCAGTGCTAGAGATTTTTTGGGCCCCTACAATGAGCAGTTCTTC. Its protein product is CSARDFLGPYNEQFF.

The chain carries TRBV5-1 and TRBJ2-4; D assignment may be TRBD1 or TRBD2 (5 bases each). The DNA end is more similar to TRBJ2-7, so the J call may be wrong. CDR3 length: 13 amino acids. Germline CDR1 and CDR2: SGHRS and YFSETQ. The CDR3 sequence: CASSGDRRYEQYF. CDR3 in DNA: TGCGCCAGCAGCGGGGACCGCCGATACGAGCAGTACTTC.

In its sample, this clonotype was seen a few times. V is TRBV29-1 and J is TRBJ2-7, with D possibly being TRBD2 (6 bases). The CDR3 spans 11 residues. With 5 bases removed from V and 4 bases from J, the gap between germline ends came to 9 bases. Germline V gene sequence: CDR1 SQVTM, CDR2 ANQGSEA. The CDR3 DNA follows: TGCAGCGTTCGGCGGGGTTACGAGCAGTACTTC. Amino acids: CSVRRGYEQYF.

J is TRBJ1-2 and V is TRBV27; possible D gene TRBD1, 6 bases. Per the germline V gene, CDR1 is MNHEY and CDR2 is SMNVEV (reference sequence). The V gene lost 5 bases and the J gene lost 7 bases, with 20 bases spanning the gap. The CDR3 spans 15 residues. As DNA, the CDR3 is TGTGCCAGCAGTCCTTCGGGTTCGACAGGCTCTGGCTACACCTTC. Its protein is CASSPSGSTGSGYTF.

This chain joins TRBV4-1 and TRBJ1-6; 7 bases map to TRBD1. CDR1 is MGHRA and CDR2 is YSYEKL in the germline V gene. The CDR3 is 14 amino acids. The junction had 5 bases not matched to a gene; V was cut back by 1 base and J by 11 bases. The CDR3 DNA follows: TGCGCCAGCAGCCAAGTAGGGGGCGAGGCACCCCTCCACTTT. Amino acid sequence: CASSQVGGEAPLHF.

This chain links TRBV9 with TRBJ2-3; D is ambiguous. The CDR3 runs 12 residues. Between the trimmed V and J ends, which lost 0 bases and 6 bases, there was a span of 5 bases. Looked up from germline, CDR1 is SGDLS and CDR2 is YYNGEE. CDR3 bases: TGTGCCAGCAGCGTAGCGGAGGATACGCAGTATTTT. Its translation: CASSVAEDTQYF. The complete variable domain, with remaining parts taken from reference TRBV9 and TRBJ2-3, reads DSGVTQTPKHLITATGQRVTLRCSPRSGDLSVYWYQQSLDQGLQFLIQYYNGEERAKGNILERFSAQQFPDLHSELNLSSLELGDSALYFCASSVAEDTQYFGPGTRLTVL.

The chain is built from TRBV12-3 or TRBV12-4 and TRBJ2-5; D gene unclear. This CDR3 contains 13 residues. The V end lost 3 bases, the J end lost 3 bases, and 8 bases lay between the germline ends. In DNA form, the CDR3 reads TGTGCCAGCAGTTTTACGATGGAAGAGACCCAGTACTTC. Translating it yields CASSFTMEETQYF.

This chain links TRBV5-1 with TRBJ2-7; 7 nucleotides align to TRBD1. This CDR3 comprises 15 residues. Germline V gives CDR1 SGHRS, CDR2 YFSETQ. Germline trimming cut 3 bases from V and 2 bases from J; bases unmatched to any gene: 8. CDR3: CASSSPTGFAYEQYF. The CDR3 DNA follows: TGCGCCAGCAGCTCTCCGACAGGGTTCGCCTACGAGCAGTACTTC.

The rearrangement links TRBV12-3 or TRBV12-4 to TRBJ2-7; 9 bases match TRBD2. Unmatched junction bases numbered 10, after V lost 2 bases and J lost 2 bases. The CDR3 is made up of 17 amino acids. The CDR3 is CASSLSSGLASTYEQYF. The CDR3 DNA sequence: TGTGCCAGCAGTTTAAGCTCGGGACTAGCAAGCACCTACGAGCAGTACTTC.

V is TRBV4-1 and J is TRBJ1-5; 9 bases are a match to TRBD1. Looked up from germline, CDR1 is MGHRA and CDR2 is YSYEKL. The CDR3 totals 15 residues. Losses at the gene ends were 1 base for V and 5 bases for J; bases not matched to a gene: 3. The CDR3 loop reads CASSQGTGEDQPQHF. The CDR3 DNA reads TGCGCCAGCAGCCAAGGGACAGGGGAAGATCAGCCCCAGCATTTT.

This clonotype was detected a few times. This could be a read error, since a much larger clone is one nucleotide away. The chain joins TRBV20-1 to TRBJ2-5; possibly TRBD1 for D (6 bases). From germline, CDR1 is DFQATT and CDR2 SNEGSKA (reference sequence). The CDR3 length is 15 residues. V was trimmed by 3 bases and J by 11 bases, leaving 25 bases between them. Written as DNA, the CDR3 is TGCAGTGCTAGCCTTCAGGGGTTTGATTACAATGAGCAGTACTTC. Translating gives CSASLQGFDYNEQYF.

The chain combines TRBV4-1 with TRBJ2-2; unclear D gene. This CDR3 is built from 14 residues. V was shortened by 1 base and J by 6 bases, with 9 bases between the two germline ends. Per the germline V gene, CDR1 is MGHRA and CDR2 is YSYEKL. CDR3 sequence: CASSQGYGAGELFF. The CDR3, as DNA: TGCGCCAGCAGCCAAGGCTATGGGGCCGGGGAGCTGTTTTTT.

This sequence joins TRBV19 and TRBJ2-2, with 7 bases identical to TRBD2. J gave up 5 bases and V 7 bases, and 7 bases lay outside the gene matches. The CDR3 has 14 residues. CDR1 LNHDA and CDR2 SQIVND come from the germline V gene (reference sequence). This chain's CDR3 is CASNAGVYTGELFF. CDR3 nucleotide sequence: TGTGCCAGTAACGCGGGGGTATATACCGGGGAGCTGTTTTTT. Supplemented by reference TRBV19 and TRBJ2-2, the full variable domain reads DGGITQSPKYLFRKEGQNVTLSCEQNLNHDAMYWYRQDPGQGLRLIYYSQIVNDFQKGDIAEGYSVSREKKESFPLTVTSAQKNPTAFYLCASNAGVYTGELFFGEGSRLTVL.

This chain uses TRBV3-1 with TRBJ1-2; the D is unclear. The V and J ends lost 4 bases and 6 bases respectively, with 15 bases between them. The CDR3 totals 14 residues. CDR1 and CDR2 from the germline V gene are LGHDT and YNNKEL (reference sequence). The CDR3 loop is CASSPTAGGHGYTF. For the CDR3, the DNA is TGTGCCAGCAGCCCTACTGCAGGAGGGCATGGCTACACCTTC.

CDR3 sequence: CASSQGTSGSIYEQYF. CDR3 DNA sequence: TGTGCCAGCAGCCAGGGGACTAGCGGGAGTATTTACGAGCAGTACTTC. The chain uses TRBV11-2 and TRBJ2-7; 14 bases are shared with TRBD2. The germline gives CDR1 SGHAT, CDR2 FQNNGV. V lost 5 bases to trimming and J lost 4 bases; unmatched junction nucleotides: 7. CDR3 length: 16 residues.

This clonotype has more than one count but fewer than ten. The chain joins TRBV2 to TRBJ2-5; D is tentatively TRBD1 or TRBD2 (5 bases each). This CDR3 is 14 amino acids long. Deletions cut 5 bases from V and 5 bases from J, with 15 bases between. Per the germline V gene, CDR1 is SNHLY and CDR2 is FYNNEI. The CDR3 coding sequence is TGTGCCAGCAGTACTGGGGGATCCGGGGAGACCCAGTACTTC. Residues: CASSTGGSGETQYF.

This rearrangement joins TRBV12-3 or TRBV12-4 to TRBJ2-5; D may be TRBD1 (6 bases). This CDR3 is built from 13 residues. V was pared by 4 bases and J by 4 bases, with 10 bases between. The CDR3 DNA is TGTGCCAGCAGTTACAGGGAGACAGAGACCCAGTACTTC. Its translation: CASSYRETETQYF.